This is a list of T cell receptor beta chains from one sample in a study of radiotherapy plus CTLA-4 blockade in lung cancer. Data came from immunoSEQ multiplex PCR; TCRdb stores just in-frame clones and leaves some out. The repertoire includes 50,000 or so clones, 70% to 80% of them detected once, and around 8.3% sits in the top ten. The sample here was peripheral blood, taken from a patient treated with radiotherapy plus ipilimumab. These receptors all stem from a human donor with non-small cell lung cancer who had stable disease on radiotherapy plus ipilimumab. CDR3s include the opening cysteine and the closing phenylalanine or tryptophan. The D gene is left open where the match is weak. The size field is filled for only some rows; it gives once, few, many or a size class.

size,length,D,J,V,DNA,CDR3
.,13,.,TRBJ2-7,TRBV5-1,TGCGCCAGCAGCTTGCCAGGCGCCTACGAGCAGTACTTC,CASSLPGAYEQYF
.,16,.,TRBJ1-1,TRBV4-2,TGTGCCAGCAGCCAAGTATCAGGTTCTGTTGGGACTGAAGCTTTCTTT,CASSQVSGSVGTEAFF
.,14,.,TRBJ1-1,TRBV11-3,TGTGCCAGCAGCCCCGACACCTCCCTGGGGAAAGCTTTCTTT,CASSPDTSLGKAFF
.,14,.,TRBJ1-5,TRBV6-1,TGTGCCAGCAGAATTCAGGAGGGGACTCAGCCCCAGCATTTT,CASRIQEGTQPQHF
.,14,.,TRBJ1-5,TRBV19,TGTGCCAGTAGTATTTGGGGGGGGGAACAGCCCCAGCATTTT,CASSIWGGEQPQHF
.,14,.,TRBJ1-6,TRBV7-9,TGTGCCAGCAGCTTAGACACTCCGGACTCACCCCTCCACTTT,CASSLDTPDSPLHF
.,14,.,TRBJ1-3,TRBV28,TGTGCCAGCGTTTCCGGGGCCATTGGAAACACCATATATTTT,CASVSGAIGNTIYF
.,15,.,TRBJ1-3,TRBV5-6,TGTGCCAGCACCGGTGCAGGGATCGGAGGGAACACCATATATTTT,CASTGAGIGGNTIYF
.,16,.,TRBJ2-1,TRBV5-6,TGTGCCAGCAGCTTCACGGCGGGACAAGCCTACAATGAGCAGTTCTTC,CASSFTAGQAYNEQFF
few,12,.,TRBJ1-6,TRBV7-6,TGTGCCAGCAGCTTGAATAATTCACCCCTCCACTTT,CASSLNNSPLHF
.,13,TRBD1,TRBJ1-5,TRBV7-8,TGTGCCAGCAACCGGGACAGAGATCAGCCCCAGCATTTT,CASNRDRDQPQHF
.,13,.,TRBJ2-5,TRBV5-4,TGTGCCAGCAGCTCTTATCGGGGAGAGACCCAGTACTTC,CASSSYRGETQYF
.,17,.,TRBJ1-5,TRBV30,TGTGCCTGGAGTAGGACAGAGGGTCCAATTGGCAATCAGCCCCAGCATTTT,CAWSRTEGPIGNQPQHF
.,15,TRBD1,TRBJ2-5,TRBV10-3,TGTGCCATCAGGGAACCGGGACAGCTACAAGAGACCCAGTACTTC,CAIREPGQLQETQYF
.,16,TRBD1,TRBJ2-6,TRBV5-6,TGTGCCAGCAGCTCCGGGACAGGGGCTGGGGCCAACGTCCTGACTTTC,CASSSGTGAGANVLTF
.,12,.,TRBJ2-2,TRBV19,TGTGCCAGTAGTATTGGGGCAACGGAGCTGTTTTTT,CASSIGATELFF
.,13,.,TRBJ1-5,TRBV15,TGTGCCACCAGCCTAAAGGACAGTCAGCCCCAGCATTTT,CATSLKDSQPQHF
.,14,.,TRBJ1-2,TRBV19,TGTGCCAGTAGTATCGACAGGATGGATTATGGCTACACCTTC,CASSIDRMDYGYTF
.,14,.,TRBJ1-2,TRBV30,TGTGCCTGGAGCGTGGGGCAAGATAACTATGGCTACACCTTC,CAWSVGQDNYGYTF
few,16,.,TRBJ2-2,TRBV5-1,TGCGCCAGCATGGACATCGGTTTTGGGGACACCGGGGAGCTGTTTTTT,CASMDIGFGDTGELFF
.,14,.,TRBJ1-1,TRBV19,TGTGCCAGTAGTATAGGTTCGGACACACGAATAGCTTTCTTT,CASSIGSDTRIAFF
.,13,.,TRBJ1-5,TRBV6-1,TGTGCCAGCAGTGCTCATAGGGATCAGCCCCAGCATTTT,CASSAHRDQPQHF
.,14,.,TRBJ1-4,TRBV10-3,TGTGCCACCCTACCGAACACCGAGGGCGAAAAACTGTTTTTT,CATLPNTEGEKLFF
once,13,.,TRBJ1-1,TRBV5-5,TGTGCCAGCAGCTTGGCCCCTCAGGGCGAAGCTTTCTTT,CASSLAPQGEAFF
few,14,.,TRBJ1-2,TRBV14,TGTGCCAGCAGCCAAGACAGACTAAACTATGGCTACACCTTC,CASSQDRLNYGYTF
.,13,.,TRBJ1-2,TRBV6-5,TGTGCCAGCAGTGGCACCCAGGCGCTCCCTTACACCTTC,CASSGTQALPYTF
.,13,TRBD2,TRBJ2-1,TRBV2,TGTGCCCAAGGGGCTAGCGGGGGCAATGAGCAGTTCTTC,CAQGASGGNEQFF
.,13,.,TRBJ2-7,TRBV7-6,TGTGCCAGCAGCTCTCGAACCGGGGTCGAGCAGTACTTC,CASSSRTGVEQYF
.,14,.,TRBJ1-5,TRBV7-9,TGTGCCAGCAGCTTAAGTAACGGGAATCAGCCCCAGCATTTT,CASSLSNGNQPQHF
.,13,TRBD1,TRBJ1-2,TRBV6-6,TGTGCCAGCAGTTGGGACAGGGGGCGAAGCTACACCTTC,CASSWDRGRSYTF
.,15,.,TRBJ1-5,TRBV6-1,TGTGCCAGCAGTGAAGCCCGAGCAGGGGCCCAGCCCCAGCATTTT,CASSEARAGAQPQHF
.,16,TRBD2,TRBJ2-3,TRBV5-4,TGTGCCAGCAGCCGCTCGACTAGCGGGGGACTAGATACGCAGTATTTT,CASSRSTSGGLDTQYF
.,17,TRBD1,TRBJ1-2,TRBV4-3,TGCGCCAGCAGCCAAGGACAGGGAGGACCTCAGGACTATGGCTACACCTTC,CASSQGQGGPQDYGYTF
.,16,.,TRBJ1-6,TRBV19,TGTGCCAGTAGTATGGTGCCAGGGGTAAATAATTCACCCCTCCACTTT,CASSMVPGVNNSPLHF
.,16,TRBD1,TRBJ2-1,TRBV5-6,TGTGCCAGCAGCGGTGCCGGGACAGAACTCTTTAATGAGCAGTTCTTC,CASSGAGTELFNEQFF
few,13,TRBD1,TRBJ2-2,TRBV29-1,TGCAGCGTTGGGGAGACAGGGGCCGGGGAGCTGTTTTTT,CSVGETGAGELFF
few,17,TRBD2,TRBJ2-4,TRBV7-8,TGTGCCAGCAGCTTAGACGGGGGGACCCCGACTCGGAACATTCAGTACTTC,CASSLDGGTPTRNIQYF
.,17,.,TRBJ2-3,TRBV9,TGTGCCAGCAGCGGTCGGAGTGGGGATCATCGCACAGATACGCAGTATTTT,CASSGRSGDHRTDTQYF
.,15,.,TRBJ1-4,TRBV28,TGTGCCAGCAGTAGTTCCTCGGTTGGGTCCGAAAAACTGTTTTTT,CASSSSSVGSEKLFF
.,14,TRBD1,TRBJ1-5,TRBV30,TGTGCCTGGAGTGCTGGACAGGGGATCCAGCCCCAGCATTTT,CAWSAGQGIQPQHF
.,15,.,TRBJ2-2,TRBV7-2,TGTGCCAGCAGCCTAGAGACAAGGGTAACCGGGGAGCTGTTTTTT,CASSLETRVTGELFF
.,13,.,TRBJ2-6,TRBV6-5,TGTGCCAGCAGAAAGATTGGGGCCAACGTCCTGACTTTC,CASRKIGANVLTF
.,14,TRBD1,TRBJ1-1,TRBV2,TGTGCCAGCAGGTGGACAGGGGGTAACACTGAAGCTTTCTTT,CASRWTGGNTEAFF
.,16,.,TRBJ1-3,TRBV30,TGTGCCTGGAGTGCCGCAGTAGGGGTTTTCGGAAACACCATATATTTT,CAWSAAVGVFGNTIYF
.,11,.,TRBJ1-4,TRBV7-2,TGTGCCAGCAGCTGGGGTGAAAAACTGTTTTTT,CASSWGEKLFF